The source of this T cell receptor beta chain is a study of T cell clonality in common variable immunodeficiency. Most patients and controls had Caucasian heritage. The study, taken as a whole, reports: In common variable immunodeficiency, TCR beta chains reportedly carried fewer deletions and N-nucleotide insertions.

Germline CDR1 is GTSNPN and CDR2 is SVGIG (reference sequence). Trimming left V 2 bases short and J 4 bases short, with 6 bases between. The CDR3 length is 11 residues. Profiling relied on immunoSEQ multiplex PCR, and the TCRdb table lists in-frame clones only, not all of them. This sample has fewer than 25,000 clones, each found more than once. This clone was observed a handful of times. The antigen is unknown. The read terminates 3 residues ahead of where the CDR3 ends, so the germline J gene completes it. Source material: peripheral blood mononuclear cells. This TCR derives from a human donor with common variable immunodeficiency. The chain has TRBV30 and TRBJ2-7, with a weak D call TRBD1 (5 bases). CDR3 in amino acids: CAWSSGYEQYF. The CDR3 DNA, read in part, is TGTGCCTGGAGTTCAGGGTACGAG.